This T cell receptor beta chain was documented in a study of T cell repertoires in cytomegalovirus infection. The germline V gene has CDR1 SGHDT and CDR2 YYEEEE. The V end was cut by 0 bases, the J end by 4 bases, with 20 bases between. CDR3 size: 17 residues. TCRdb recomputed calls from the reads with MiXCR, one row per CDR3 protein. The sample lists some 280,000 distinct CDR3 sequences, roughly 15% occurring once. The sample comprised PBMCs. The chain recombines TRBV5-6 with TRBJ2-7; D is unresolved. This receptor was taken from a human donor in good health (CMV status not recorded). Some clones in this sample may be carry-over from other donors' samples. This CDR3 reads CASSLGWWGRLGYEQYF. The CDR3 nucleotides read TGTGCCAGCAGCTTGGGGTGGTGGGGTCGCCTGGGATACGAGCAGTACTTC.